Listed below are T cell receptor beta chains from one sample, sequenced in a study of T cell responses to AZD1222 COVID-19 vaccine. Assay: immunoSEQ multiplex PCR; the TCRdb copy retains only in-frame clones and omits some. Among fewer than 130,000 clones listed, 70% to 90% were seen once. The sequencing here drew on peripheral blood, taken 28 days after the second AZD1222 dose. Source of these receptors: an adult who received the AZD1222 COVID-19 vaccine. The CDR3 runs from the conserved cysteine through the conserved F or W. Fields, in order: CDR3 protein, CDR3 DNA, D gene, J gene, V gene, clone size. The D gene is left open where the match is weak. For some rows the clone size is stated as once, few or many, or as a class when expanded; others skip it.

CASRRQGFGQPQHF	TGTGCCAGCAGACGACAGGGGTTTGGTCAGCCCCAGCATTTT	TRBD1	TRBJ1-5	TRBV28	-
CASSQGSNYGYTF	TGTGCCAGCAGCCAAGGGAGTAACTATGGCTACACCTTC	-	TRBJ1-2	TRBV16	-
CASSLDRVPGNTIYF	TGTGCCAGCAGCTTGGACAGGGTCCCAGGAAACACCATATATTTT	-	TRBJ1-3	TRBV5-4	-
CASKHAVSNTGELFF	TGTGCCAGCAAGCACGCAGTATCGAACACCGGGGAGCTGTTTTTT	-	TRBJ2-2	TRBV21-1	once
CASSYAGSGFPEAFF	TGTGCCAGCAGTTATGCGGGGTCCGGGTTCCCTGAAGCTTTCTTT	-	TRBJ1-1	TRBV6-2/TRBV6-3	few
CASSPTGFNRASSGNTIYF	TGTGCCAGTAGTCCAACTGGGTTCAACAGGGCAAGCTCTGGAAACACCATATATTTT	-	TRBJ1-3	TRBV19	-
CASSQSGGMNTEAFF	TGTGCCAGCAGCCAGTCAGGGGGGATGAACACTGAAGCTTTCTTT	TRBD1	TRBJ1-1	TRBV4-2	-
CASSLTLNTEAFF	TGTGCCAGCAGTTTGACTCTGAACACTGAAGCTTTCTTT	-	TRBJ1-1	TRBV27	few
CASSEGVGYTGELFF	TGTGCCAGCAGTGAAGGCGTAGGCTACACCGGGGAGCTGTTTTTT	-	TRBJ2-2	TRBV2	-
CATSIGQGAGEQFF	TGTGCCACCAGCATCGGTCAGGGGGCAGGTGAGCAGTTCTTC	TRBD1	TRBJ2-1	TRBV15	once
CASSPPRQGPDQETQYF	TGTGCCAGCAGCCCCCCTCGACAGGGGCCGGACCAAGAGACCCAGTACTTC	TRBD1	TRBJ2-5	TRBV7-9	-
CASSYLQREEYF	TGTGCCAGCAGTTACCTACAGAGGGAGGAGTACTTC	-	TRBJ2-7	TRBV6-2/TRBV6-3	-
CASSVGTNYNEQFF	TGTGCCAGCAGCGTAGGGACTAACTACAATGAGCAGTTCTTC	-	TRBJ2-1	TRBV9	-
CASSQDSGGLSGNTIYF	TGCGCCAGCAGCCAAGATAGCGGGGGATTATCTGGAAACACCATATATTTT	-	TRBJ1-3	TRBV4-1	-
CASTHMTSAKETQYF	TGCGCCAGCACTCACATGACTAGCGCGAAAGAGACCCAGTACTTC	TRBD2	TRBJ2-5	TRBV10-1	few
CASSQGPNTDTQYF	TGTGCCAGCAGCCAGGGACCCAACACAGATACGCAGTATTTT	-	TRBJ2-3	TRBV7-9	few
CASRVPGQGVNEQFF	TGTGCCAGCAGGGTCCCGGGACAGGGGGTAAATGAGCAGTTCTTC	TRBD1	TRBJ2-1	TRBV28	-
CASSLEAVLYEQYF	TGTGCCAGCAGCTTAGAGGCGGTACTCTACGAGCAGTACTTC	-	TRBJ2-7	TRBV7-9	-
CASSQEGLAGEADTQYF	TGCGCCAGCAGCCAAGAGGGACTAGCGGGAGAGGCAGATACGCAGTATTTT	TRBD2	TRBJ2-3	TRBV4-3	-
CASTLSQGRNSPLHF	TGTGCCAGCACACTCTCCCAGGGAAGGAATTCACCCCTCCACTTT	-	TRBJ1-6	TRBV28	-
CASSLNPTGTEDGYTF	TGTGCCAGCAGCCTAAACCCCACCGGGACAGAAGATGGCTACACCTTC	TRBD1	TRBJ1-2	TRBV7-9	few
CASSRSRTAGYEQYF	TGTGCCAGCAGCCGGAGTCGGACAGCCGGATACGAGCAGTACTTC	-	TRBJ2-7	TRBV11-2	-
CASIRGRGTGELFF	TGTGCCAGTATAAGGGGGCGCGGCACCGGGGAGCTGTTTTTT	TRBD1	TRBJ2-2	TRBV19	-
CAWRGDSGGNEQFF	TGTGCCTGGAGGGGAGACTCCGGGGGGAATGAGCAGTTCTTC	TRBD2	TRBJ2-1	TRBV30	-
CASSPLTWETQYF	TGTGCCAGCTCACCACTGACTTGGGAGACCCAGTACTTC	-	TRBJ2-5	TRBV18	-
CASSSIVKSMGEKLFF	TGTGCCAGCAGCTCCATCGTGAAGAGTATGGGTGAAAAACTGTTTTTT	-	TRBJ1-4	TRBV5-6	-
CASSEAGNQETQYF	TGTGCCAGCAGTGAAGCTGGCAACCAAGAGACCCAGTACTTC	-	TRBJ2-5	TRBV6-1	once
CASSVAGPYNEQFF	TGTGCCAGCAGTGTAGCGGGACCTTACAATGAGCAGTTCTTC	TRBD2	TRBJ2-1	TRBV2	-
CASSQGRGINSPLHF	TGTGCCAGCAGTCAAGGACGGGGGATTAATTCACCCCTCCACTTT	-	TRBJ1-6	TRBV27	once
CAISESNRDDGYTF	TGTGCCATCAGTGAGTCGAACAGGGATGATGGCTACACCTTC	-	TRBJ1-2	TRBV10-3	-
CASSKTGNQPQHF	TGTGCCAGCAGTAAAACAGGAAATCAGCCCCAGCATTTT	-	TRBJ1-5	TRBV6-7	-
CASSFLNDGGGTQYF	TGTGCCAGCAGTTTCCTTAATGATGGGGGGGGGACCCAGTACTTC	TRBD2	TRBJ2-5	TRBV28	-
CASSSVQGRGDTEAFF	TGTGCCAGCAGTTCTGTACAGGGACGAGGGGACACTGAAGCTTTCTTT	-	TRBJ1-1	TRBV28	-
CSASFARTLHF	TGCAGTGCTAGTTTTGCGAGGACCCTCCACTTT	-	TRBJ1-6	TRBV20-1	-
CASSFSPGRLNTEAFF	TGTGCCAGCAGTTTCTCCCCCGGACGTCTGAACACTGAAGCTTTCTTT	-	TRBJ1-1	TRBV27	once
CASSMTAQETQYF	TGTGCCAGTAGTATGACAGCGCAAGAGACCCAGTACTTC	-	TRBJ2-5	TRBV19	-
CASSLGSGALSNSPLHF	TGCGCCAGCAGCTTGGGATCAGGGGCCCTATCGAATTCACCCCTCCACTTT	-	TRBJ1-6	TRBV5-1	-
CASSQGLGQPQHF	TGTGCCAGCAGTCAGGGGTTGGGTCAGCCCCAGCATTTT	-	TRBJ1-5	TRBV2	-
CASSPTGGNQPQHF	TGTGCCAGCAGTCCTACGGGAGGCAATCAGCCCCAGCATTTT	-	TRBJ1-5	TRBV25-1	-
CASSESVNTEAFF	TGTGCCAGCAGTGAATCCGTGAACACTGAAGCTTTCTTT	-	TRBJ1-1	TRBV6-1	-
CASSLRPDYEQYF	TGTGCCAGCAGTTTACGTCCGGACTACGAGCAGTACTTC	-	TRBJ2-7	TRBV27	-
CASSLSPVNTEAFF	TGTGCCAGCAGTTTATCGCCGGTTAACACTGAAGCTTTCTTT	-	TRBJ1-1	TRBV27	once
CASSLATPHNEQFF	TGTGCCAGCAGCTTAGCAACTCCCCACAATGAGCAGTTCTTC	-	TRBJ2-1	TRBV7-9	-
CASSPNPAGYSDTQYF	TGTGCCAGCAGCCCGAACCCGGCAGGGTACTCAGATACGCAGTATTTT	-	TRBJ2-3	TRBV7-7	few
CASSQVQGGTEAFF	TGTGCCAGCAGCCAAGTCCAGGGAGGCACTGAAGCTTTCTTT	-	TRBJ1-1	TRBV3-1/TRBV3-2	-
CASSLGGDYGYTF	TGTGCCAGCAGCTTGGGGGGAGACTATGGCTACACCTTC	-	TRBJ1-2	TRBV5-5	-
CASSLSSGTGGFGNTIYF	TGTGCCAGCAGCTTATCTTCCGGGACAGGGGGCTTCGGAAACACCATATATTTT	TRBD1	TRBJ1-3	TRBV7-2	-
CSVVGGAGGNTDTQYF	TGCAGCGTTGTGGGAGGAGCGGGAGGGAACACAGATACGCAGTATTTT	TRBD2	TRBJ2-3	TRBV29-1	-
CASSLAAGGRRETQYF	TGTGCCAGCAGCTTAGCGGCGGGAGGGAGGCGGGAGACCCAGTACTTC	TRBD2	TRBJ2-5	TRBV11-2	-
CASSLRQGDTDTQYF	TGTGCCAGCTCACTAAGACAGGGGGACACAGATACGCAGTATTTT	TRBD1	TRBJ2-3	TRBV18	-
CARGRRSGRVGDTQYF	TGTGCCAGGGGTCGCCGGAGCGGGAGGGTTGGAGATACGCAGTATTTT	TRBD2	TRBJ2-3	TRBV7-2	-
CASSPTVIAEQFF	TGCGCCAGCAGCCCAACTGTTATAGCGGAACAGTTCTTC	-	TRBJ2-1	TRBV4-1	-
CASSIGLGAGGYTF	TGTGCCAGTAGTATTGGACTGGGAGCGGGTGGCTACACCTTC	-	TRBJ1-2	TRBV19	once
CASHLGYGYTF	TGTGCCAGCCACCTAGGGTATGGCTACACCTTC	-	TRBJ1-2	TRBV28	-